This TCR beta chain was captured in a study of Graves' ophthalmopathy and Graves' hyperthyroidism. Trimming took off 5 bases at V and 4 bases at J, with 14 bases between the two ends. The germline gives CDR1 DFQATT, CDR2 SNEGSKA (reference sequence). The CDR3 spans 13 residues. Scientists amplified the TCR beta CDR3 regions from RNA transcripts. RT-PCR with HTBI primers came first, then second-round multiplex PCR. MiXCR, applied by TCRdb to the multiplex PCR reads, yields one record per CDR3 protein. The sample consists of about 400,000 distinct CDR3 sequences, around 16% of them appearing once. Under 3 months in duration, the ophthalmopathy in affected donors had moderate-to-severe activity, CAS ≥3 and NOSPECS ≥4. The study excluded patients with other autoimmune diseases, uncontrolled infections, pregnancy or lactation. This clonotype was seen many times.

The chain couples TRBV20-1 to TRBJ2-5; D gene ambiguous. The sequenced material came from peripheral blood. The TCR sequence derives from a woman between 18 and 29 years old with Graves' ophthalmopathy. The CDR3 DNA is TGCAGTGCTGCTACGGACCTCTTAGAGACCCAGTACTTC. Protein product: CSAATDLLETQYF.